A selection of T cell receptor beta chains follows, all from one sample in a study of shared clonotypes between healthy human individuals. Measured with immunoSEQ multiplex PCR; TCRdb has only the in-frame clones, and not every one. Of a few million clones in the sample, around 90% were seen once. The material sequenced was naive CD4+ T cells sorted from blood. These receptors were obtained from a young man in good health. Both conserved end residues are trimmed from each CDR3. Expanded clones get a size class; other rows say once, few or many, or leave the size out.

>NA|TRBV30
AWSVGGAYEQY
>NA|TRBV2
ASSERGLAGYEQY
>NA|TRBV5-1
ASSREPRGSGANVLT
>NA|TRBV5-1
ASSLAQGISGNTIY
>once|TRBV5-8
ASSLDRFSTEAF
>NA|TRBV6-5
ASKRNTEAF
>NA|TRBV4-1
ASSPSLAGVFGYEQY
>NA|TRBV7-2
ASSLSLSGNTIY
>NA|TRBV27
ASSRAGQGSYEQY
>NA|TRBV9
ASSPFTDTQY
>NA|TRBV2
ASSEERGISYEQY
>NA|TRBV6-5
ASTEGYEQY
>once|TRBV9
ASSVQTSGGPQY
>NA|TRBV5-1
ASSLQGTEAF
>NA|TRBV11-2
ASSYDSNEKLF
>NA|TRBV19
ASIHRDGATNEKLF
>NA|TRBV4-3
ASSQEWGLGNQPQH
>NA|TRBV6-5
ASSYFRETEAF
>NA|TRBV19
ASSTEFNQPQH
>NA|TRBV2
ASTRDRGQPQH
>NA|TRBV10-3
AISDPTDTQY
>NA|TRBV30
AWIGGRAKNIQY
>NA|TRBV5-1
ASIGTARGEQF
>NA|TRBV5-1
ASSLEDRVYGYT
>NA|TRBV25-1
ASTSRDEQY
>NA|TRBV28
ASTPLPGLLQETQY
>NA|TRBV5-1
ASSTEGQSTDTQY
>NA|TRBV10-1
ASSREEQF
>NA|TRBV30
AWDYYTGGVGQY
>once|TRBV5-1
ASSSLGESYNEQF
>NA|TRBV6-1
ARSQGVNYGYT
>NA|TRBV18
ASSPGVQDSNQPQH
>NA|TRBV2
ASSDGTSQSEQF
>NA|TRBV7-9
ASSMGAPTGQPQH
>NA|TRBV23-1
ASSQSKGAQETQY
>NA|TRBV7-2
ASSLDVQVEAF
>NA|TRBV30
AWSVRGQVNYGYT
>NA|TRBV30
AWSPGPYTYEQY
>NA|TRBV11-1
ASSLQGGHQETQY
>NA|TRBV18
ASSPPINEKLF
>NA|TRBV7-9
ASSQLDSGTQY
>NA|TRBV2
ASSEEGNTIY
>NA|TRBV2
ASSRQGTDTQY
>NA|TRBV30
AWSETGGSEQY
>NA|TRBV4-1
ASSQDRSGNTEAF
>once|TRBV5-1
ASSLAYEQY
>NA|TRBV10-3
AISGGETQY
>NA|TRBV2
ASSGTAAREQY
>NA|TRBV20-1
SAQSNQPQH
>NA|TRBV9
ASSVGQGAQPQH
>NA|TRBV5-6
ASSFRGDGNTIY
>NA|TRBV19
ASSDRSNEQF
>NA|TRBV18
ASSPSGDEQY
>NA|TRBV5-1
ASSREGQTSGNTIY
>once|TRBV6-4
ASSDRGEGNSNQPQH
>few|TRBV28
ASSLRYNEQF
>NA|TRBV5-1
ASSSGQTSYEQY
>NA|TRBV5-1
ASSLEGTGSHQPQH
>NA|TRBV4-2
ASSQVGYRPTGTSTDTQY